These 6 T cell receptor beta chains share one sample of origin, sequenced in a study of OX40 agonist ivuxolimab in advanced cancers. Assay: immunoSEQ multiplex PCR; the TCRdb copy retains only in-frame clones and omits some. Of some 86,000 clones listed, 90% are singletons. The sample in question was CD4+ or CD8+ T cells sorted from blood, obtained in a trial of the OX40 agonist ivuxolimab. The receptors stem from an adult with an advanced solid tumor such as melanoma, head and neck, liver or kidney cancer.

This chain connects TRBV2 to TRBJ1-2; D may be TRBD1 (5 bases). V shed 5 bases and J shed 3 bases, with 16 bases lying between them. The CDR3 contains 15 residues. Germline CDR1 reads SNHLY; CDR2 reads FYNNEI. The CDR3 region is CASSPRLGTDYGYTF. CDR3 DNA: TGTGCCAGCAGTCCCCGACTGGGGACGGACTATGGCTACACCTTC. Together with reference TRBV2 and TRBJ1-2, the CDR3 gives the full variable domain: EPEVTQTPSHQVTQMGQEVILRCVPISNHLYFYWYRQILGQKVEFLVSFYNNEISEKSEIFDDQFSVERPDGSNFTLKIRSTKLEDSAMYFCASSPRLGTDYGYTFGSGTRLTVV.

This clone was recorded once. DNA of the CDR3: TGTGCCAGTAGTATGCTAGCGGGGGGGAGCACAGATACGCAGTATTTT. Its translation is CASSMLAGGSTDTQYF. The gene calls are TRBV19 and TRBJ2-3; 12 bases match TRBD2. The germline gives CDR1 LNHDA, CDR2 SQIVND (reference sequence). J was trimmed by 0 bases and V by 3 bases; bases with no gene match: 1. This CDR3 has 16 residues.

This CDR3 is CASSLGSGGTYEQYF. CDR3 nucleotides: TGTGCCAGCAGCTTAGGGAGCGGGGGGACCTACGAGCAGTACTTC. The chain couples TRBV7-2 to TRBJ2-7, with 9 positions matching TRBD2. CDR1 SGHTA and CDR2 FQGNSA come from the germline V gene. V lost 1 base, J lost 2 bases, and 3 bases stayed unmatched. This CDR3 has 15 amino acids. The whole variable domain, filled in from reference TRBV7-2 and TRBJ2-7, reads GAGVSQSPSNKVTEKGKDVELRCDPISGHTALYWYRQSLGQGLEFLIYFQGNSAPDKSGLPSDRFSAERTGGSVSTLTIQRTQQEDSAVYLCASSLGSGGTYEQYFGPGTRLTVT.

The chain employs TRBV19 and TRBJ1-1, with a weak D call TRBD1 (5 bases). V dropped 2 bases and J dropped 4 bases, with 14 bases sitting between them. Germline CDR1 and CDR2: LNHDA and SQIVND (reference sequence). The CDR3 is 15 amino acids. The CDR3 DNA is TGTGCCAGTAGTATAAAAGGGGCTGGCGTCACTGAAGCTTTCTTT. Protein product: CASSIKGAGVTEAFF. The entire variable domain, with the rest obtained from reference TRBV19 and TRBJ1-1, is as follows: DGGITQSPKYLFRKEGQNVTLSCEQNLNHDAMYWYRQDPGQGLRLIYYSQIVNDFQKGDIAEGYSVSREKKESFPLTVTSAQKNPTAFYLCASSIKGAGVTEAFFGQGTRLTVV.

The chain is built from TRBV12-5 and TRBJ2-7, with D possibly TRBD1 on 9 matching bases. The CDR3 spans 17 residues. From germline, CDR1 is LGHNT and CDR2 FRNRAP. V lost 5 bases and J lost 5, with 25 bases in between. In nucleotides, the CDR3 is TGTGCTAGTGGTCCGGGACAGGGACTAGAAATTCCCGACGAGCAGTACGTC. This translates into CASGPGQGLEIPDEQYV.

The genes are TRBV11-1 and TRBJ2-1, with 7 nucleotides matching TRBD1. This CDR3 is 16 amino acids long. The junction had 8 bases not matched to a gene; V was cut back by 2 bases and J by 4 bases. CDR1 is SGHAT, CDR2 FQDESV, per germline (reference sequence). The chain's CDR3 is CASSLKGAMPYNEQFF. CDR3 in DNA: TGTGCCAGCAGCTTAAAGGGGGCGATGCCTTACAATGAGCAGTTCTTC.